This is a list of T cell receptor beta chains from one sample in a study of relationships among human T cell subsets. In TCRdb, the multiplex PCR reads were re-called with MiXCR into one record per CDR3 protein. The sample has 8,000 to 10,000 distinct CDR3 sequences, 50% to 60% seen once. Material for sequencing was memory T cells sorted from blood. The receptors stem from a man in his forties or fifties in good health. CDR3s include the opening cysteine and the closing phenylalanine or tryptophan. The order of the fields is J gene, CDR3 length, clone size, V gene, D gene, CDR3 protein, CDR3 DNA. D genes are given only for firm matches. The size of a clone is reported for some rows only, either as once, few or many, or as a class for expanded clones.

j_gene: TRBJ1-1
len: 12
abundance: few
v_gene: TRBV10-3
d_gene: NA
CDR3aa: CATSGRNTEAFF
CDR3nt: TGTGCCACCTCAGGGAGGAACACTGAAGCTTTCTTT

j_gene: TRBJ2-3
len: 16
abundance: few
v_gene: TRBV5-1
d_gene: TRBD1
CDR3aa: CASSPEQGARADTQYF
CDR3nt: TGCGCCAGCAGCCCTGAACAGGGGGCTCGGGCAGATACGCAGTATTTT

j_gene: TRBJ2-3
len: 15
abundance: NA
v_gene: TRBV4-1
d_gene: NA
CDR3aa: CASSPRGLTQDTQYF
CDR3nt: TGCGCCAGCAGCCCCAGGGGACTGACACAAGATACGCAGTATTTT

j_gene: TRBJ1-2
len: 13
abundance: NA
v_gene: TRBV28
d_gene: NA
CDR3aa: CASSLMDSDGYTF
CDR3nt: TGTGCCAGCAGTTTAATGGACAGTGATGGCTACACCTTC

j_gene: TRBJ2-7
len: 15
abundance: few
v_gene: TRBV6-6
d_gene: NA
CDR3aa: CASSPTSQYSYEQYF
CDR3nt: TGTGCCAGCAGTCCAACCTCCCAGTACTCCTACGAGCAGTACTTC

j_gene: TRBJ2-5
len: 12
abundance: NA
v_gene: TRBV20-1
d_gene: TRBD2
CDR3aa: CSALAGQETQYF
CDR3nt: TGCAGTGCTCTAGCGGGACAAGAGACCCAGTACTTC

j_gene: TRBJ2-5
len: 13
abundance: NA
v_gene: TRBV14
d_gene: NA
CDR3aa: CASTWGLPGAQYF
CDR3nt: TGTGCCAGCACTTGGGGACTCCCAGGGGCCCAGTACTTC

j_gene: TRBJ2-5
len: 16
abundance: NA
v_gene: TRBV2
d_gene: TRBD1
CDR3aa: CASTRGGTGSVETQYF
CDR3nt: TGTGCCAGCACCAGAGGGGGGACAGGGTCGGTCGAGACCCAGTACTTC

j_gene: TRBJ1-1
len: 14
abundance: NA
v_gene: TRBV7-9
d_gene: TRBD1
CDR3aa: CASSFGQGGTEAFF
CDR3nt: TGTGCCAGCAGCTTCGGGCAGGGGGGCACTGAAGCTTTCTTT

j_gene: TRBJ2-1
len: 15
abundance: NA
v_gene: TRBV4-2
d_gene: TRBD2
CDR3aa: CASSQVSGRASEQFF
CDR3nt: TGTGCCAGCAGCCAAGTAAGCGGGAGGGCTAGTGAGCAGTTCTTC

j_gene: TRBJ2-7
len: 12
abundance: NA
v_gene: TRBV11-2
d_gene: NA
CDR3aa: CASSPAPYEQYF
CDR3nt: TGTGCCAGCAGCCCGGCGCCCTACGAGCAGTACTTC

j_gene: TRBJ1-2
len: 13
abundance: NA
v_gene: TRBV20-1
d_gene: TRBD1
CDR3aa: CSARIQGDGGYTF
CDR3nt: TGCAGTGCTAGAATACAGGGGGACGGAGGCTACACCTTC

j_gene: TRBJ2-7
len: 13
abundance: NA
v_gene: TRBV24-1
d_gene: NA
CDR3aa: CASTTASSYEQYF
CDR3nt: TGTGCCAGCACGACAGCTAGCTCCTACGAGCAGTACTTC

j_gene: TRBJ2-1
len: 14
abundance: NA
v_gene: TRBV12-3/TRBV12-4
d_gene: NA
CDR3aa: CASGDRISYNEQFF
CDR3nt: TGTGCCAGCGGTGACAGGATCTCCTACAATGAGCAGTTCTTC

j_gene: TRBJ2-5
len: 15
abundance: NA
v_gene: TRBV20-1
d_gene: TRBD2
CDR3aa: CSAPPGGRTKETQYF
CDR3nt: TGCAGTGCTCCCCCCGGCGGGAGGACTAAAGAGACCCAGTACTTC

j_gene: TRBJ2-7
len: 14
abundance: NA
v_gene: TRBV11-2
d_gene: NA
CDR3aa: CASSLGASTRERYF
CDR3nt: TGTGCCAGCAGCTTAGGGGCCAGCACCCGCGAGCGGTACTTC

j_gene: TRBJ2-5
len: 15
abundance: NA
v_gene: TRBV27
d_gene: NA
CDR3aa: CASSLSQGHQETQYF
CDR3nt: TGTGCCAGCAGTCTAAGTCAGGGACATCAAGAGACCCAGTACTTC

j_gene: TRBJ2-1
len: 15
abundance: NA
v_gene: TRBV5-1
d_gene: TRBD1
CDR3aa: CASKGGTGRYNEQFF
CDR3nt: TGCGCCAGCAAGGGGGGGACAGGGAGATACAATGAGCAGTTCTTC

j_gene: TRBJ1-5
len: 15
abundance: NA
v_gene: TRBV12-3/TRBV12-4
d_gene: TRBD1
CDR3aa: CASSLQEGAVQPQHF
CDR3nt: TGTGCCAGCAGTTTACAAGAGGGGGCGGTTCAGCCCCAGCATTTT

j_gene: TRBJ1-6
len: 14
abundance: NA
v_gene: TRBV2
d_gene: TRBD1
CDR3aa: CASRETGGGSPLHF
CDR3nt: TGTGCCAGCAGAGAGACAGGGGGAGGGTCACCCCTCCACTTT

j_gene: TRBJ1-1
len: 16
abundance: NA
v_gene: TRBV20-1
d_gene: TRBD1
CDR3aa: CSARVPGGINRDEAFF
CDR3nt: TGCAGTGCTAGAGTACCAGGGGGTATCAATAGGGATGAAGCTTTCTTT

j_gene: TRBJ2-7
len: 15
abundance: NA
v_gene: TRBV6-5
d_gene: TRBD2
CDR3aa: CASSYSSSGAYEQYF
CDR3nt: TGTGCCAGCAGTTACTCGAGTAGCGGGGCCTACGAGCAGTACTTC

j_gene: TRBJ2-7
len: 15
abundance: few
v_gene: TRBV28
d_gene: TRBD1
CDR3aa: CASSPSGQGYYEQYF
CDR3nt: TGTGCCAGCAGCCCTTCGGGACAGGGGTACTACGAGCAGTACTTC

j_gene: TRBJ2-3
len: 14
abundance: few
v_gene: TRBV11-2
d_gene: TRBD1
CDR3aa: CASSQGQGADTQYF
CDR3nt: TGTGCCAGCAGCCAGGGACAGGGGGCAGATACGCAGTATTTT

j_gene: TRBJ2-7
len: 14
abundance: NA
v_gene: TRBV6-6
d_gene: TRBD2
CDR3aa: CASRDGTSSYEQYF
CDR3nt: TGTGCCAGCAGGGACGGGACTAGCTCCTACGAGCAGTACTTC

j_gene: TRBJ2-1
len: 13
abundance: few
v_gene: TRBV27
d_gene: NA
CDR3aa: CASSPPPYNEQFF
CDR3nt: TGTGCCAGCAGTCCCCCACCTTACAATGAGCAGTTCTTC

j_gene: TRBJ1-2
len: 16
abundance: NA
v_gene: TRBV28
d_gene: TRBD1
CDR3aa: CASSLPPGQGAGGYTF
CDR3nt: TGTGCCAGCAGTTTACCCCCGGGACAGGGGGCGGGAGGCTACACCTTC

j_gene: TRBJ2-5
len: 13
abundance: NA
v_gene: TRBV5-4
d_gene: TRBD1
CDR3aa: CASQDRGSGAQYF
CDR3nt: TGCGCCAGTCAAGACAGGGGGTCAGGGGCCCAGTACTTC

j_gene: TRBJ2-1
len: 16
abundance: NA
v_gene: TRBV20-1
d_gene: TRBD1
CDR3aa: CSARDRWTGIYNEQFF
CDR3nt: TGCAGTGCTAGAGATAGGTGGACAGGGATCTACAATGAGCAGTTCTTC

j_gene: TRBJ2-7
len: 14
abundance: few
v_gene: TRBV7-9
d_gene: TRBD2
CDR3aa: CASSLAREGREQYF
CDR3nt: TGTGCCAGCAGCTTAGCCAGGGAGGGCCGCGAGCAGTACTTC

j_gene: TRBJ2-7
len: 15
abundance: NA
v_gene: TRBV5-1
d_gene: NA
CDR3aa: CASSLDGGMTYEQYF
CDR3nt: TGCGCCAGCAGCTTGGATGGAGGGATGACCTACGAGCAGTACTTC

j_gene: TRBJ2-7
len: 14
abundance: NA
v_gene: TRBV6-5
d_gene: NA
CDR3aa: CASSYGQPPYEQYF
CDR3nt: TGTGCCAGCAGTTACGGGCAGCCACCCTACGAGCAGTACTTC

j_gene: TRBJ1-2
len: 14
abundance: few
v_gene: TRBV14
d_gene: NA
CDR3aa: CASSHLQGLGGYTF
CDR3nt: TGTGCCAGCAGCCACTTACAAGGATTGGGGGGCTACACCTTC

j_gene: TRBJ2-3
len: 14
abundance: NA
v_gene: TRBV10-2
d_gene: TRBD2
CDR3aa: CASSPAGWADTQYF
CDR3nt: TGCGCCAGCAGTCCAGCGGGATGGGCAGATACGCAGTATTTT

j_gene: TRBJ1-1
len: 13
abundance: NA
v_gene: TRBV11-1
d_gene: NA
CDR3aa: CASSLDGEAEAFF
CDR3nt: TGTGCCAGCAGCTTAGATGGGGAAGCTGAAGCTTTCTTT

j_gene: TRBJ1-1
len: 16
abundance: NA
v_gene: TRBV5-4
d_gene: NA
CDR3aa: CASSSRGRRVLPEAFF
CDR3nt: TGCGCCAGCAGCTCGCGGGGTCGAAGGGTTTTGCCTGAAGCTTTCTTT

j_gene: TRBJ2-1
len: 16
abundance: NA
v_gene: TRBV29-1
d_gene: NA
CDR3aa: CSVGSRDSRSYNEQFF
CDR3nt: TGCAGCGTTGGTTCCCGGGACTCACGCTCCTACAATGAGCAGTTCTTC

j_gene: TRBJ1-1
len: 12
abundance: NA
v_gene: TRBV11-3
d_gene: NA
CDR3aa: CASSLDGTEAFF
CDR3nt: TGTGCCAGCAGCTTAGACGGCACTGAAGCTTTCTTT

j_gene: TRBJ2-7
len: 14
abundance: NA
v_gene: TRBV27
d_gene: NA
CDR3aa: CASSLGDPPSEQYF
CDR3nt: TGTGCCAGCAGTTTGGGGGACCCACCCAGCGAGCAGTACTTC

j_gene: TRBJ2-2
len: 12
abundance: NA
v_gene: TRBV7-8
d_gene: NA
CDR3aa: CASSLDGGELFF
CDR3nt: TGTGCCAGCAGCTTGGACGGCGGGGAGCTGTTTTTT

j_gene: TRBJ2-3
len: 12
abundance: once
v_gene: TRBV7-2
d_gene: NA
CDR3aa: CASRQNTDTQYF
CDR3nt: TGTGCCAGCAGACAAAACACAGATACGCAGTATTTT

j_gene: TRBJ1-2
len: 14
abundance: once
v_gene: TRBV25-1
d_gene: NA
CDR3aa: CASSKRTVGYGYTF
CDR3nt: TGTGCCAGCAGCAAACGGACTGTCGGCTATGGCTACACCTTC

j_gene: TRBJ2-7
len: 13
abundance: NA
v_gene: TRBV27
d_gene: NA
CDR3aa: CASSLSRRYEQYF
CDR3nt: TGTGCCAGCAGTTTATCGAGAAGGTACGAGCAGTACTTC

j_gene: TRBJ1-1
len: 13
abundance: NA
v_gene: TRBV18
d_gene: NA
CDR3aa: CASSPGMNTEAFF
CDR3nt: TGTGCCAGCTCACCAGGGATGAACACTGAAGCTTTCTTT

j_gene: TRBJ2-1
len: 19
abundance: few
v_gene: TRBV27
d_gene: TRBD2
CDR3aa: CASSLSFLWTGGPQNEQFF
CDR3nt: TGTGCCAGCAGTTTATCGTTTCTCTGGACGGGAGGGCCTCAGAATGAGCAGTTCTTC

j_gene: TRBJ2-5
len: 15
abundance: large
v_gene: TRBV27
d_gene: TRBD2
CDR3aa: CASTSRGGRQETQYF
CDR3nt: TGTGCCAGCACCTCTCGGGGGGGGCGCCAAGAGACCCAGTACTTC

j_gene: TRBJ2-7
len: 13
abundance: few
v_gene: TRBV4-2
d_gene: NA
CDR3aa: CASSQEATYEQYF
CDR3nt: TGTGCCAGCAGCCAAGAAGCGACCTACGAGCAGTACTTC

j_gene: TRBJ1-1
len: 13
abundance: few
v_gene: TRBV11-3
d_gene: NA
CDR3aa: CASSFDTNTEAFF
CDR3nt: TGTGCCAGCAGCTTTGACACGAACACTGAAGCTTTCTTT

j_gene: TRBJ1-2
len: 13
abundance: NA
v_gene: TRBV29-1
d_gene: TRBD1
CDR3aa: CSVGQGALRGYTF
CDR3nt: TGCAGCGTTGGCCAGGGGGCGCTTAGGGGCTACACCTTC

j_gene: TRBJ2-1
len: 13
abundance: few
v_gene: TRBV20-1
d_gene: NA
CDR3aa: CSARDPNRNEQFF
CDR3nt: TGCAGTGCTAGAGATCCTAATCGCAATGAGCAGTTCTTC

j_gene: TRBJ1-2
len: 14
abundance: NA
v_gene: TRBV6-6
d_gene: TRBD1
CDR3aa: CASTYGTDLYGYTF
CDR3nt: TGTGCCAGCACATACGGGACAGACCTCTATGGCTACACCTTC

j_gene: TRBJ2-7
len: 11
abundance: NA
v_gene: TRBV2
d_gene: NA
CDR3aa: CASSEVDEQYF
CDR3nt: TGTGCCAGCAGTGAAGTGGACGAGCAGTACTTC

j_gene: TRBJ1-5
len: 14
abundance: NA
v_gene: TRBV10-1
d_gene: NA
CDR3aa: CASSESGYGQPQHF
CDR3nt: TGCGCCAGCAGTGAGTCAGGTTACGGTCAGCCCCAGCATTTT

j_gene: TRBJ1-2
len: 13
abundance: few
v_gene: TRBV14
d_gene: TRBD1
CDR3aa: CASSLTGDGGYTF
CDR3nt: TGTGCCAGCAGCCTGACAGGGGATGGTGGCTACACCTTC

j_gene: TRBJ2-3
len: 18
abundance: NA
v_gene: TRBV7-2
d_gene: TRBD2
CDR3aa: CASSPGLAGGSWTDTQYF
CDR3nt: TGTGCCAGCAGCCCAGGACTAGCGGGAGGCTCGTGGACAGATACGCAGTATTTT

j_gene: TRBJ1-5
len: 12
abundance: NA
v_gene: TRBV28
d_gene: NA
CDR3aa: CATKSSNQPQHF
CDR3nt: TGTGCCACCAAAAGTAGCAATCAGCCCCAGCATTTT

j_gene: TRBJ1-5
len: 16
abundance: NA
v_gene: TRBV14
d_gene: TRBD1
CDR3aa: CASSQRQGKDNQPQHF
CDR3nt: TGTGCCAGCAGCCAACGACAGGGGAAGGACAATCAGCCCCAGCATTTT

j_gene: TRBJ2-6
len: 15
abundance: NA
v_gene: TRBV11-2
d_gene: NA
CDR3aa: CASSLTDSGANVLTF
CDR3nt: TGTGCCAGCAGCTTAACCGACTCTGGGGCCAACGTCCTGACTTTC

j_gene: TRBJ2-3
len: 14
abundance: NA
v_gene: TRBV10-3
d_gene: NA
CDR3aa: CATSGQRSTDTQYF
CDR3nt: TGTGCCACCAGTGGTCAGCGGAGCACAGATACGCAGTATTTT

j_gene: TRBJ1-2
len: 13
abundance: NA
v_gene: TRBV6-5
d_gene: TRBD1
CDR3aa: CASRTTGKYGYTF
CDR3nt: TGTGCCAGCAGGACGACAGGGAAATATGGCTACACCTTC